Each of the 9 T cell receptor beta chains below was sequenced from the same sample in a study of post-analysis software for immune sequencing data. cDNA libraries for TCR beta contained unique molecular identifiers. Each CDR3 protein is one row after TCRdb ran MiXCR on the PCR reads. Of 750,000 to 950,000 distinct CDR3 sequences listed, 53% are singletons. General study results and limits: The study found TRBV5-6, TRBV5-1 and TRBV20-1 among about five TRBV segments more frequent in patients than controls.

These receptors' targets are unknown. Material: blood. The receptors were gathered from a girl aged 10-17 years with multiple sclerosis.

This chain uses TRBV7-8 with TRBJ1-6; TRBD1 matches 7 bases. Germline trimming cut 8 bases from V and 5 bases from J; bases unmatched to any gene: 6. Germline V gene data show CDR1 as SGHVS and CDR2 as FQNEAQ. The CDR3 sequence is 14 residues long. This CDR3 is CASHQGQNNSPLHF. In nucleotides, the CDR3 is TGTGCCAGCCACCAGGGACAGAATAATTCACCCCTCCACTTT.

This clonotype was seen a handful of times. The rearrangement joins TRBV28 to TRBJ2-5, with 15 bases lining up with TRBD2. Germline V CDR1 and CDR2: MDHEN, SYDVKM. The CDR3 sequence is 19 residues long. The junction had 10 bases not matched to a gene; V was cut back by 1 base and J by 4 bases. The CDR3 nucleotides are TGTGCCAGCAGTTTATCAGCCGGGACTAGCGGGAGGCTTCGAGAGACCCAGTACTTC. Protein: CASSLSAGTSGRLRETQYF.

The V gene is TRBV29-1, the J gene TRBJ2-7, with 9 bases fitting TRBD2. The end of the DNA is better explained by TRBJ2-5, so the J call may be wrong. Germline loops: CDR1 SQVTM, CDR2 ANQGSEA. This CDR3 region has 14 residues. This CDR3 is CSARPIAGVETQYF. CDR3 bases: TGCAGCGCTCGACCCATAGCGGGGGTCGAGACCCAGTACTTC.

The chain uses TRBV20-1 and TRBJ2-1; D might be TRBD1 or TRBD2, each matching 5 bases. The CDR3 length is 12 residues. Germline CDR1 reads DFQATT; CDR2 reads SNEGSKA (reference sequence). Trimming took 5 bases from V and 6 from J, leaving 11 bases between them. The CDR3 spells CSAPGTTNEQFF. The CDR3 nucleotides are TGCAGTGCTCCCGGGACGACCAATGAGCAGTTCTTC.

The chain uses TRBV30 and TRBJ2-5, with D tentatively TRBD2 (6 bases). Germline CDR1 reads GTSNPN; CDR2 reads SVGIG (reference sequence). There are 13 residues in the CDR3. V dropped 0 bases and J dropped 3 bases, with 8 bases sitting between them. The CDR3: CAWSVGGEETQYF. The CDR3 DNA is TGTGCCTGGAGTGTCGGAGGGGAAGAGACCCAGTACTTC.

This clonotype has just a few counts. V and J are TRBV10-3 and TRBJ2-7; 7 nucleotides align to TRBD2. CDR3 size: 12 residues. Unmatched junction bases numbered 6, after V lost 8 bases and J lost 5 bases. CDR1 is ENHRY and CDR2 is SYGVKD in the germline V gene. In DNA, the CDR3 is TGTGCCATCGGGGGAGGGCCTCACGAGCAGTACTTC. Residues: CAIGGGPHEQYF.

CDR3 amino acids: CASNGGTDLRYGYTF. The CDR3 region has the DNA TGTGCCAGCAACGGGGGGACAGACCTGCGGTATGGCTACACCTTC. The chain carries TRBV6-1 and TRBJ1-2; 7 bases line up with TRBD1. The CDR3 totals 15 residues. V was clipped by 7 bases and J by 5 bases; unmatched bases: 13. Germline V lookup: CDR1 MNHNS, CDR2 SASEGT.

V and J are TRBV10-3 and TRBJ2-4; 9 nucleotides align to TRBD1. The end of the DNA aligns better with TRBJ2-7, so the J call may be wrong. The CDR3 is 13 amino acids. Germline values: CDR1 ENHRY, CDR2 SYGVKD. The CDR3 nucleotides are TGTGCCACCCGGACAGGGGAGATCTACGAGCAGTACTTC. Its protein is CATRTGEIYEQYF.

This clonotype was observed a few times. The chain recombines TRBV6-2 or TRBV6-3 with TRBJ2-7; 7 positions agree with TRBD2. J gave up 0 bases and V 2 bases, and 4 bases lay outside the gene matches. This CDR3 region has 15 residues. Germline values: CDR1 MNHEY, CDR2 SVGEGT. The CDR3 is CASSYSGATSYEQYF. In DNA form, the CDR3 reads TGTGCCAGCAGTTACAGCGGGGCGACCTCCTACGAGCAGTACTTC.